This T cell receptor (beta chain) appears in the sequencing data of a study of control samples from healthy donors and cancer patients. Looked up from germline, CDR1 is LGHNA and CDR2 is YSLEER. Trimming stripped 0 bases from V and 3 bases from J, with 15 bases between. The CDR3 loop spans 16 amino acids. The method was immunoSEQ multiplex PCR; TCRdb's version includes in-frame clones alone and lacks a portion of them. The sample consists of 99,000 or so clones, about 80% of them appearing once. The sample taken for sequencing was blood. This clonotype was obtained from a woman between 45 and 65 years old in good health. The rearrangement joins TRBV4-3 to TRBJ2-7; unclear D gene. The CDR3 is CASSQELGERGYEQYF. Here the CDR3 DNA reads TGCGCCAGCAGCCAAGAGCTTGGGGAACGAGGCTACGAGCAGTACTTC.